The present T cell receptor beta chain was sequenced within a study of radiotherapy plus CTLA-4 blockade in lung cancer. Overall study: Objective responses were recorded in 15% to 20% of patients, with disease control recorded in about 33%.

Per the germline V gene, CDR1 is SGHDT and CDR2 is YYEEEE. The CDR3 contains 14 residues. V lost 4 bases to trimming and J lost 1 base, with 11 bases between them. Data came from immunoSEQ multiplex PCR; TCRdb stores just in-frame clones and leaves some out. The top ten clones hold 28% of a sample with around 49,000 clones, around 84% of them seen once. The study gave focal radiation plus ipilimumab CTLA-4 blockade to patients with chemo-refractory metastatic non-small-cell lung cancer. This clone was recorded a few times. The chain couples TRBV5-6 to TRBJ1-1; no firm D call. The sequence was obtained from a human donor with non-small cell lung cancer whose response to radiotherapy plus ipilimumab could not be evaluated. Sequences were derived from peripheral blood, sampled from a patient treated with radiotherapy plus ipilimumab. The CDR3: CASSPGRGNTEAFF. The CDR3 coding sequence is TGTGCCAGCAGCCCTGGTCGGGGGAACACTGAAGCTTTCTTT. The full variable domain, in which reference TRBV5-6 and TRBJ1-1 provide the parts outside the CDR3, is DAGVTQSPTHLIKTRGQQVTLRCSPKSGHDTVSWYQQALGQGPQFIFQYYEEEERQRGNFPDRFSGHQFPNYSSELNVNALLLGDSALYLCASSPGRGNTEAFFGQGTRLTVV.